These 3 T cell receptor beta chains share one sample of origin, sequenced in a study of blood T cell repertoires in COVID-19. Data came from immunoSEQ multiplex PCR; TCRdb stores just in-frame clones and leaves some out. The table records some 200,000 clones, about 83% of them present only once. The sequencing input was peripheral blood. These receptors came from a woman aged 45-59 years with active or convalescent COVID-19.

The gene calls are TRBV6-5 and TRBJ1-2; possibly TRBD1 for D (6 bases). This CDR3 has 15 amino acids. The V gene lost 0 bases and the J gene lost 5 bases, with 13 bases spanning the gap. Germline V CDR1 and CDR2: MNHEY, SVGAGI. The CDR3 loop reads CASSYSRGGEYGYTF. CDR3 bases: TGTGCCAGCAGTTACTCGAGGGGGGGCGAGTATGGCTACACCTTC.

To note about this clone: Distinct nucleotide sequences in the sample also encode this CDR3. The rearrangement uses TRBV20-1 and TRBJ1-2; D is unresolved. The V end was cut by 6 bases, the J end by 8 bases, with 13 bases between. This CDR3 is built from 11 residues. Germline V gene data show CDR1 as DFQATT and CDR2 as SNEGSKA (reference sequence). This CDR3 reads CSAVGSGGYTF. The DNA for the CDR3 is TGCAGTGCGGTCGGGTCTGGAGGCTACACCTTC.

The chain couples TRBV6-1 to TRBJ1-4; no reliable D call. CDR3 length: 17 residues. The V and J ends lost 4 bases and 0 bases respectively, with 15 bases between them. The V gene's germline CDR1 is MNHNS and CDR2 SASEGT. CDR3 protein: CASSGPGAQATNEKLFF. The CDR3, as DNA: TGTGCCAGCAGTGGACCAGGCGCCCAGGCAACTAATGAAAAACTGTTTTTT.